The 23 T cell receptor beta chains below come from one sample, sequenced in a study of cytomegalovirus exposure and HLA in healthy donors. The PCR used 60 Vbeta and 13 Jbeta primers. Sequencing was performed with immunoSEQ multiplex PCR; in TCRdb, only in-frame clones are kept and a portion is missing. The sample contains tens of thousands of clones, about 84% of which appear only once. Specimen: PBMCs. These receptors all stem from a male donor in good health and CMV-seronegative.

This clone was seen only a few times. This chain connects TRBV15 to TRBJ1-2; D gene ambiguous. The germline V gene encodes CDR1 LNHNV and CDR2 YYDKDF (reference sequence). The ends were cut back, 3 bases at V and 2 bases at J, with 13 bases in the middle. CDR3 length: 15 amino acids. This chain's CDR3 is CATSRGSAGNYGYTF. CDR3 DNA: TGTGCCACCAGCAGGGGGTCAGCGGGGAACTATGGCTACACCTTC.

V and J are TRBV5-1 and TRBJ2-5; TRBD2 matches 9 bases. The CDR3 loop spans 16 amino acids. In germline, CDR1 is SGHRS, CDR2 YFSETQ. The J segment lost 2 bases and the V segment lost 3 bases, leaving 8 bases of the junction unmatched. The CDR3 nucleotides read TGCGCCAGCAGCTCGGGACTAGCCCTCGTACAAGAGACCCAGTACTTC. It translates to CASSSGLALVQETQYF.

V is TRBV6-1 and J is TRBJ2-7, with 13 bases aligning to TRBD2. Germline loops: CDR1 MNHNS, CDR2 SASEGT. CDR3 size: 16 residues. Trimming removed 4 bases from V and 5 bases from J; junction bases left unmatched: 8. CDR3 residues: CASSAGLAGVFHEQYF. The CDR3 DNA reads as TGTGCCAGCAGTGCTGGACTAGCGGGGGTTTTCCACGAGCAGTACTTC.

The chain combines TRBV7-2 with TRBJ2-7; weak D call: TRBD2 (7 bases). This CDR3 region has 13 residues. From germline, CDR1 is SGHTA and CDR2 FQGNSA. Trimming stripped 1 base from V and 7 bases from J, with 11 bases between. The CDR3 coding sequence is TGTGCCAGCAGCTTAGTGGGGGGGCGGGAGCAGTACTTC. Its protein is CASSLVGGREQYF.

The chain links TRBV9 to TRBJ2-7; 8 bases line up with TRBD1. This CDR3 contains 14 residues. Germline assignment: CDR1 SGDLS and CDR2 YYNGEE. V lost 2 bases, J lost 2 bases, and 3 bases stayed unmatched. The CDR3 loop is CASSVGQAPYEQYF. DNA of the CDR3: TGTGCCAGCAGCGTGGGACAGGCCCCCTACGAGCAGTACTTC.

This chain connects TRBV4-3 to TRBJ2-1, with 12 nucleotides matching TRBD2. The CDR3 is 19 amino acids. The germline gives CDR1 LGHNA, CDR2 YSLEER. With 0 bases clipped from V and 0 bases from J, the junction kept 6 bases outside the gene matches. The CDR3 loop is CASSQEALAGGRSYNEQFF. The CDR3 nucleotides read TGCGCCAGCAGCCAAGAAGCACTAGCGGGGGGCCGCTCCTACAATGAGCAGTTCTTC.

V usage is TRBV13 and J usage is TRBJ1-1; D gene ambiguous. With 5 bases removed from V and 0 bases from J, the gap between germline ends came to 10 bases. This CDR3 region has 14 residues. Germline V gives CDR1 PRHDT, CDR2 FYEKMQ (reference sequence). CDR3 nucleotides: TGTGCCAGCAGCCTCCGCCCTATGAACACTGAAGCTTTCTTT. This encodes CASSLRPMNTEAFF. The variable domain in full, completed from reference TRBV13 and TRBJ1-1, reads AAGVIQSPRHLIKEKRETATLKCYPIPRHDTVYWYQQGPGQDPQFLISFYEKMQSDKGSIPDRFSAQQFSDYHSELNMSSLELGDSALYFCASSLRPMNTEAFFGQGTRLTVV.

V usage is TRBV5-4 and J usage is TRBJ2-7, with D maybe TRBD1 (6 bases). With 4 bases removed from V and 2 bases from J, the gap between germline ends came to 10 bases. The CDR3 has 13 amino acids. CDR1 is SGHNT, CDR2 YYREEE, per germline (reference sequence). The chain's CDR3 is CASSRDTAYEQYF. The DNA of the CDR3 is TGTGCCAGCAGCCGGGACACGGCCTACGAGCAGTACTTC.

This chain links TRBV9 with TRBJ2-3; maybe TRBD2 (6 bases). The CDR3 covers 15 residues. Deletions cut 0 bases from V and 1 base from J, with 9 bases between. Germline V gene data show CDR1 as SGDLS and CDR2 as YYNGEE. This CDR3 is CASSVGPGGTDTQYF. The CDR3 DNA sequence: TGTGCCAGCAGCGTAGGTCCGGGGGGCACAGATACGCAGTATTTT.

The rearrangement joins TRBV7-2 to TRBJ2-5, with a weak D call TRBD2 (6 bases). Germline V CDR1 and CDR2: SGHTA, FQGNSA. The CDR3 consists of 14 residues. Trimming left V 5 bases short and J 0 bases short, with 10 bases between. The CDR3 region has the DNA TGTGCCAGCAGCACGGGGGACTACCAAGAGACCCAGTACTTC. Its translation: CASSTGDYQETQYF.

V is TRBV19 and J is TRBJ2-5; a weak D match, TRBD1 (7 bases). The tail of the sequence fits TRBJ2-7 better, so the J call may be wrong. The CDR3 has 15 amino acids. The germline V gene encodes CDR1 LNHDA and CDR2 SQIVND (reference sequence). The chain's CDR3 is CASNPTGGQSYEQYF. CDR3 in DNA: TGTGCCAGTAATCCCACCGGGGGACAGTCCTACGAGCAGTACTTC.

The chain carries TRBV11-2 and TRBJ1-1; tentative D call: TRBD1 (6 bases). V was cut by 2 bases and J by 11 bases, with 18 bases left in between. This CDR3 is built from 14 residues. The germline V gene encodes CDR1 SGHAT and CDR2 FQNNGV. The CDR3 sequence is CASSLTRRGTEAFF. CDR3 bases: TGTGCCAGCAGCTTAACCCGAAGGGGGACCGAGGCTTTCTTT.

The chain carries TRBV5-1 and TRBJ2-1; 12 bases align to TRBD2. The trim removed 0 bases at V and 5 bases at J, leaving 6 bases unmatched. Germline V gene lookup returns CDR1 SGHRS and CDR2 YFSETQ. This CDR3 is built from 17 residues. This CDR3 reads CASSLAGWTSGDNEQFF. DNA of the CDR3: TGCGCCAGCAGCTTGGCCGGTTGGACTAGCGGGGACAATGAGCAGTTCTTC. Full variable domain (rest looked up from reference TRBV5-1 and TRBJ2-1): KAGVTQTPRYLIKTRGQQVTLSCSPISGHRSVSWYQQTPGQGLQFLFEYFSETQRNKGNFPGRFSGRQFSNSRSEMNVSTLELGDSALYLCASSLAGWTSGDNEQFFGPGTRLTVL.

V and J are TRBV9 and TRBJ2-7, with a tentative D call TRBD2 (7 bases). CDR1 and CDR2 (germline): SGDLS, YYNGEE. The CDR3 consists of 14 residues. Trimming took off 3 bases at V and 5 bases at J, with 15 bases between the two ends. The CDR3 DNA is TGTGCCAGCAGCGCCTCGGGGGGCCAGGACGAGCAGTACTTC. Its translation: CASSASGGQDEQYF.

This clone was counted only a few times. The V gene is TRBV7-8, the J gene TRBJ2-1; D perhaps matches TRBD2 (6 bases). Germline-derived CDR1 and CDR2 are SGHVS and FQNEAQ. This CDR3 comprises 15 residues. V lost 3 bases to trimming and J lost 0 bases, with 9 bases between them. CDR3 loop: CASSFRESSYNEQFF. CDR3 bases: TGTGCCAGCAGCTTCCGGGAGAGCTCCTACAATGAGCAGTTCTTC.

The genes are TRBV28 and TRBJ2-2, with 9 bases that match TRBD1. The J segment lost 4 bases and the V segment lost 4 bases, leaving 13 bases of the junction unmatched. Germline CDR1 and CDR2: MDHEN and SYDVKM. The CDR3 loop spans 18 amino acids. CDR3 DNA: TGTGCCAGCAGTTCCGACTCCTCGGGACAGGGCCTCACCGGGGAGCTGTTTTTT. Translation gives CASSSDSSGQGLTGELFF. Looking up the rest from reference TRBV28 and TRBJ2-2 gives the full variable domain: DVKVTQSSRYLVKRTGEKVFLECVQDMDHENMFWYRQDPGLGLRLIYFSYDVKMKEKGDIPEGYSVSREKKERFSLILESASTNQTSMYLCASSSDSSGQGLTGELFFGEGSRLTVL.

This clone was observed a single time. The rearrangement uses TRBV5-4 and TRBJ1-1, with D perhaps TRBD1 (5 bases). V was clipped by 4 bases and J by 2 bases, with 9 bases between them. This CDR3 is built from 13 residues. Germline-derived CDR1 and CDR2 are SGHNT and YYREEE (reference sequence). CDR3 nucleotide sequence: TGTGCCAGCAGCACCGGGACTAACACTGAAGCTTTCTTT. It specifies CASSTGTNTEAFF.

The CDR3 region is CASSQGVPAGGGIYEQYF. DNA of the CDR3: TGCGCCAGCAGCCAAGGAGTCCCAGCGGGGGGCGGTATCTACGAGCAGTACTTC. The rearrangement uses TRBV4-3 and TRBJ2-7, with 9 nucleotides matching TRBD2. V shed 1 base, J shed 3 bases, and the junction held 13 bases outside the gene matches. Germline V gene sequence: CDR1 LGHNA, CDR2 YSLEER. The CDR3 sequence is 18 residues long.

This clone was counted once. The chain carries TRBV9 and TRBJ2-5; 7 bases are a match to TRBD2. This CDR3 comprises 16 residues. The germline V gene has CDR1 SGDLS and CDR2 YYNGEE. J gave up 2 bases and V 2 bases, and 9 bases lay outside the gene matches. CDR3 DNA: TGTGCCAGCAGCGTGTTGGCGGGGGAGGGACAAGAGACCCAGTACTTC. Translated, it gives CASSVLAGEGQETQYF.

The chain carries TRBV7-2 and TRBJ2-1; 12 nucleotides match TRBD2. Germline CDR1 is SGHTA and CDR2 is FQGNSA. Unmatched junction bases numbered 2, after V lost 4 bases and J lost 4 bases. This CDR3 contains 15 residues. The CDR3 here is CASSYTSGGYNEQFF. CDR3 sequence (DNA): TGTGCCAGCAGCTACACTAGCGGGGGGTACAATGAGCAGTTCTTC.

The gene calls are TRBV2 and TRBJ2-2, with 7 bases that match TRBD1. The CDR3 runs 15 residues. V gave up 6 bases and J gave up 0 bases; unmatched junction bases: 4. Looked up from germline, CDR1 is SNHLY and CDR2 is FYNNEI. The CDR3 protein is CASSPDRTNTGELFF. The CDR3 bases are TGTGCCAGCAGCCCGGACAGGACGAACACCGGGGAGCTGTTTTTT.

The V and J genes are TRBV5-4 and TRBJ2-7; D gene uncertain. The germline V and J ends were trimmed by 0 bases and 1 base, with 8 bases remaining between them. The germline CDR1 and CDR2 sequences are SGHNT and YYREEE (reference sequence). The CDR3 loop spans 14 amino acids. This CDR3 reads CASSLGVRSYEQYF. CDR3 coding DNA: TGTGCCAGCAGCTTGGGCGTGAGGTCCTACGAGCAGTACTTC.

V gene TRBV7-9 combines with J gene TRBJ1-4; D remains unclear. The CDR3 covers 13 residues. The germline V gene encodes CDR1 SEHNR and CDR2 FQNEAQ (reference sequence). The germline V and J ends were trimmed by 1 base and 8 bases, with 8 bases remaining between them. CDR3 sequence reads: CASSLGLGEKLFF. CDR3 bases: TGTGCCAGCAGCTTAGGTTTGGGCGAAAAACTGTTTTTT.